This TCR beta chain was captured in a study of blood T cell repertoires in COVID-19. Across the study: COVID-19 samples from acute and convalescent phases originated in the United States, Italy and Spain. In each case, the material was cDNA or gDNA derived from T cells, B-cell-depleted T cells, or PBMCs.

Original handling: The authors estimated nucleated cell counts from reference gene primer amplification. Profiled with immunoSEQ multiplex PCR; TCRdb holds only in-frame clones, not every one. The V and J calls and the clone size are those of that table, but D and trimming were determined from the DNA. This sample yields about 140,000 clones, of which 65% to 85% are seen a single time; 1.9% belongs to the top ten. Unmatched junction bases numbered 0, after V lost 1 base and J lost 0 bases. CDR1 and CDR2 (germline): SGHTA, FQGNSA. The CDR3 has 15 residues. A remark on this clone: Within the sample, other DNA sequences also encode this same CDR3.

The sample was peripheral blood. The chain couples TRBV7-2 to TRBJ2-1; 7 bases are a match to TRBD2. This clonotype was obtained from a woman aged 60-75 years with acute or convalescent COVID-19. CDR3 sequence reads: CASSLGTSSYNEQFF. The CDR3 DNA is TGTGCCAGCAGCTTAGGGACTAGCTCCTACAATGAGCAGTTCTTC.